Each of the 23 T cell receptor beta chains below was sequenced from the same sample in a study of blood T cell repertoires in COVID-19. Method: immunoSEQ multiplex PCR; TCRdb's copy keeps in-frame clones and lacks some. The table lists about 140,000 clones, roughly four fifths of them singletons. Sequenced input: peripheral blood. These receptors were collected from a woman older than 75 in a cohort sampled during active or convalescent COVID-19.

V is TRBV7-9 and J is TRBJ2-2; weak D call: TRBD1 (5 bases). This CDR3 contains 15 residues. Germline V gene sequence: CDR1 SEHNR, CDR2 FQNEAQ (reference sequence). V was cut by 8 bases and J by 4 bases, with 17 bases left in between. The CDR3 nucleotides read TGTGCCAGCCACAGGATCGACTCCGTCACCGGGGAGCTGTTTTTT. This encodes CASHRIDSVTGELFF. Based on the CDR3 plus reference TRBV7-9 and TRBJ2-2, the full variable domain is DTGVSQNPRHKITKRGQNVTFRCDPISEHNRLYWYRQTLGQGPEFLTYFQNEAQLEKSRLLSDRFSAERPKGSFSTLEIQRTEQGDSAMYLCASHRIDSVTGELFFGEGSRLTVL.

DNA of the CDR3: TGTGCCAGCAGAATGGTATTCCAGCGGGGAGGTGAGACCCAGTACTTC. Amino acid sequence: CASRMVFQRGGETQYF. The chain joins TRBV7-9 to TRBJ2-5, with 7 bases lining up with TRBD2. V lost 6 bases and J lost 5; bases outside the gene matches: 15. Germline values: CDR1 SEHNR, CDR2 FQNEAQ (reference sequence). This CDR3 region has 16 residues.

The gene calls are TRBV5-1 and TRBJ2-7, with D maybe TRBD1 (6 bases). Germline values: CDR1 SGHRS, CDR2 YFSETQ. The length of the CDR3 is 15 residues. V gave up 1 base and J gave up 2 bases, with 13 bases separating them. The chain's CDR3 is CASSLSEPGAYEQYF. DNA of the CDR3: TGCGCCAGCAGCTTGTCCGAGCCAGGGGCCTACGAGCAGTACTTC.

The chain carries TRBV11-1 and TRBJ2-3, with TRBD2 as a possible D gene (5 bases). Germline CDR1 SGHAT, CDR2 FQDESV (reference sequence). V was shortened by 4 bases and J by 8 bases, with 19 bases between the two germline ends. The CDR3 runs 15 residues. Here the CDR3 reads CASSSLLAGRGTQYF. In DNA, the CDR3 is TGTGCCAGCAGCTCCCTCCTGGCGGGCCGCGGTACGCAGTATTTT.

V and J are TRBV7-8 and TRBJ1-3, with no clear D. Trimming removed 2 bases from V and 3 bases from J, with 17 bases in between. Germline V gene data show CDR1 as SGHVS and CDR2 as FQNEAQ. The CDR3 has 17 residues. The CDR3 DNA follows: TGTGCCAGCAGCTTACAAGGGCGCGGGATGGGTGGAAACACCATATATTTT. Its translation: CASSLQGRGMGGNTIYF.

The chain uses TRBV6-1 and TRBJ1-1; D unresolved. This CDR3 is 13 amino acids long. The V gene lost 0 bases and the J gene lost 5 bases, with 7 bases spanning the gap. The V gene's germline CDR1 is MNHNS and CDR2 SASEGT. Here the CDR3 DNA reads TGTGCCAGCAGTGAAGCCGCGAGGACTGAAGCTTTCTTT. Translating gives CASSEAARTEAFF.

V gene TRBV4-1 combines with J gene TRBJ1-2, with 8 bases identical to TRBD1. With V trimmed by 6 bases and J by 4 bases, 10 bases remained unmatched. Germline CDR1 MGHRA, CDR2 YSYEKL. This CDR3 is 15 amino acids long. CDR3 in amino acids: CASRNVATGAYGYTF. In DNA, the CDR3 is TGCGCCAGCAGAAACGTCGCGACAGGGGCCTATGGCTACACCTTC.

The V and J genes are TRBV6-6 and TRBJ2-7, with TRBD1 matching 7 bases. The CDR3 runs 14 residues. The trim removed 1 base at V and 4 bases at J, leaving 4 bases unmatched. CDR1 MNHNY and CDR2 SVGAGI come from the germline V gene (reference sequence). The CDR3 region is CASSYLGQNYEQYV. Here the CDR3 DNA reads TGTGCCAGCAGTTACTTGGGACAGAATTACGAGCAGTACGTC.

The chain combines TRBV7-8 with TRBJ2-6; D perhaps matches TRBD2 (5 bases). Per the germline V gene, CDR1 is SGHVS and CDR2 is FQNEAQ. This CDR3 has 16 amino acids. Trimming stripped 5 bases from V and 2 bases from J, with 13 bases between. The CDR3 nucleotides are TGTGCCAGCAGCCCGAGGGCTCAAACTGGGGCCAACGTCCTGACTTTC. Translation gives CASSPRAQTGANVLTF.

This rearrangement joins TRBV4-1 to TRBJ1-2, with D maybe TRBD1 (6 bases). There are 15 residues in the CDR3. CDR1 and CDR2 from the germline V gene are MGHRA and YSYEKL. V was pared by 6 bases and J by 0 bases, with 14 bases between. CDR3 sequence: CASRPRDIPNYGYTF. Here the CDR3 DNA reads TGCGCCAGCAGACCCAGGGACATTCCTAACTATGGCTACACCTTC.

This rearrangement joins TRBV6-2 or TRBV6-3 to TRBJ2-7; D is perhaps TRBD1 (6 bases). Germline V lookup: CDR1 MNHEY, CDR2 SVGEGT. This CDR3 is built from 15 residues. V lost 2 bases to trimming and J lost 0 bases, with 11 bases between them. The chain's CDR3 is CASSYVWGPSYEQYF. CDR3 nucleotides: TGTGCCAGCAGTTACGTCTGGGGGCCCTCCTACGAGCAGTACTTC.

This clone was recorded once. The rearrangement links TRBV18 to TRBJ1-2; D ambiguous. V lost 2 bases and J 4 bases, leaving 11 bases between the germline ends. The V gene's germline CDR1 is KGHSH and CDR2 LQKENI. The CDR3 length is 14 residues. The CDR3 protein is CASSPSRGAYGYTF. The DNA of the CDR3 is TGTGCCAGCTCACCATCTCGAGGAGCCTATGGCTACACCTTC.

The count of this clone is one. The rearrangement uses TRBV10-3 and TRBJ2-2, with 9 bases matching TRBD1. Per the germline V gene, CDR1 is ENHRY and CDR2 is SYGVKD. V dropped 5 bases and J dropped 4; count of bases not matched to a gene: 5. The CDR3 covers 15 residues. The CDR3 nucleotides read TGTGCCATCAGTATGTACAGGGGGCCCACCGGGGAGCTGTTTTTT. This codes for CAISMYRGPTGELFF.

This chain connects TRBV19 to TRBJ2-2; TRBD2 is a possible D gene (5 bases). This CDR3 comprises 16 residues. V gave up 1 base and J gave up 0 bases, with 9 bases separating them. Germline CDR1 reads LNHDA; CDR2 reads SQIVND (reference sequence). The chain's CDR3 is CASSIGAAANTGELFF. In DNA, the CDR3 is TGTGCCAGTAGTATAGGAGCGGCAGCGAACACCGGGGAGCTGTTTTTT.

The CDR3 region has the DNA TGTGCCAGCAGCCAAGGGCGGGGGGGAGAGACCCAGTACTTC. Translating it yields CASSQGRGGETQYF. J is TRBJ2-5 and V is TRBV4-2; 9 nucleotides match TRBD2. CDR1 and CDR2 (germline): LGHNA, YNFKEQ. Trimming removed 1 base from V and 4 bases from J; junction bases left unmatched: 1. This CDR3 has 14 residues.

The rearrangement uses TRBV7-3 and TRBJ2-3; 9 bases map to TRBD1. Germline V gives CDR1 SGHTA, CDR2 FQGTGA. V was clipped by 8 bases and J by 3 bases; unmatched bases: 9. The CDR3 runs to 15 residues. The DNA for the CDR3 is TGTGCCAGCGGCGACACAGGGGGCATTACAGATACGCAGTATTTT. Protein product: CASGDTGGITDTQYF.

This chain joins TRBV5-1 and TRBJ2-5; 8 bases are shared with TRBD1. This CDR3 is 14 amino acids long. Trimming removed 4 bases from V and 9 bases from J; junction bases left unmatched: 11. In germline, CDR1 is SGHRS, CDR2 YFSETQ. CDR3 protein: CASSPGQVRGSQYF. As DNA, the CDR3 is TGCGCCAGCAGCCCGGGACAGGTCCGTGGGTCCCAGTACTTC.

The gene calls are TRBV5-1 and TRBJ1-3; D is uncertain. CDR1 SGHRS and CDR2 YFSETQ come from the germline V gene. This CDR3 contains 16 residues. V lost 3 bases and J 0 bases, leaving 13 bases between the germline ends. The DNA for the CDR3 is TGCGCCAGCAGCTCGGAACCGGGAGCCTCTGGAAACACCATATATTTT. Residues: CASSSEPGASGNTIYF.

The V gene is TRBV2, the J gene TRBJ2-7; possible D gene TRBD1, 6 bases. This CDR3 has 13 residues. The germline V gene encodes CDR1 SNHLY and CDR2 FYNNEI. Trimming took off 6 bases at V and 0 bases at J, with 9 bases between the two ends. DNA of the CDR3: TGTGCCAGCAGCCTCAGGGGCTCCTACGAGCAGTACTTC. It yields the protein CASSLRGSYEQYF.

The chain has TRBV11-3 and TRBJ2-1; D possibly corresponds to TRBD1 (6 bases). V lost 5 bases to trimming and J lost 2 bases, with 10 bases between them. The CDR3 length is 14 residues. Per the germline V gene, CDR1 is SGHNT and CDR2 is YENEEA. The CDR3 bases are TGTGCCAGCAGCCACGGGACAACCTACAATGAGCAGTTCTTC. It codes for CASSHGTTYNEQFF.

The rearrangement joins TRBV6-5 to TRBJ2-2; possibly TRBD2 for D (5 bases). The CDR3 is 15 residues long. Trimming cost V 1 base and J 4 bases, with 10 bases left between them. Germline V gene lookup returns CDR1 MNHEY and CDR2 SVGAGI. The CDR3 DNA follows: TGTGCCAGCAGTTACTGGTCAGAGGGCACCGGGGAGCTGTTTTTT. This sequence encodes CASSYWSEGTGELFF.

The chain combines TRBV2 with TRBJ2-7, with D possibly TRBD1 on 6 matching bases. Germline CDR1 reads SNHLY; CDR2 reads FYNNEI. This CDR3 spans 14 amino acids. Deletions cut 4 bases from V and 3 bases from J, with 13 bases between. The CDR3 bases are TGTGCCAGCAGTGGAGACATGACAGGCTACGAGCAGTACTTC. Its translation: CASSGDMTGYEQYF.

J is TRBJ2-5 and V is TRBV2, with a possible D match to TRBD1 (5 bases). CDR1 SNHLY and CDR2 FYNNEI come from the germline V gene. The CDR3 length is 14 residues. The V end was cut by 6 bases, the J end by 2 bases, with 13 bases between. CDR3 nucleotides: TGTGCCAGCAGATTTGGACACGGTCAAGAGACCCAGTACTTC. Its translation is CASRFGHGQETQYF.